This T cell receptor (beta chain) was observed in a study of shared clonotypes between healthy human individuals. Background on the study: Every donor yielded three CD4 naive, three CD4 memory, two CD8 naive and one CD8 memory plate. Study findings and constraints: A handful of donors showed sharing of approximately 5% of naive CD4 clonotypes. Lower generation probabilities were found for non-shared clonotypes than for those shared by all four donors.

CDR3 length: 15 residues. The germline gives CDR1 MNHNS, CDR2 SASEGT. V was pared by 6 bases and J by 0 bases, with 12 bases between. At a deep level, the assay was run. Profiling relied on immunoSEQ multiplex PCR, and the TCRdb table lists in-frame clones only, not all of them. Among 2 million to 2.5 million clones listed, over 90% were seen once. Worth noting for this clone: Its matching antigen is unknown.

The receptor was derived from a man aged 18 to 35 in good health. Some clones in this sample may be carry-over from other donors' samples. Sequencing used naive CD4+ T cells from PBMCs. Documented subset: CD45RA+ positively selected. This chain joins TRBV6-1 and TRBJ2-1; possible D gene TRBD1, 6 bases. The CDR3 bases are TGTGCCAGCAGCATAGACAGGAGCTCCTACAATGAGCAGTTCTTC. Its protein product is CASSIDRSSYNEQFF.